This T cell receptor (beta chain) was sequenced in a study of cytomegalovirus exposure and HLA in healthy donors. V lost 1 base and J 0 bases, leaving 16 bases between the germline ends. Germline-derived CDR1 and CDR2 are LNHNV and YYDKDF (reference sequence). This CDR3 region has 18 residues. This table comes from immunoSEQ multiplex PCR, and its TCRdb copy is limited to in-frame clones, with some not included. The data show about 50,000 clones, roughly 93% seen once. The V call is TRBV15, the J call TRBJ1-3, with D uncertain. The source is a young man in good health and CMV-seronegative. The sample taken for sequencing was PBMCs. DNA for the CDR3: TGTGCCACCAGCAGAGCTGGTCCATTTGAGAGCTCTGGAAACACCATATATTTT. It specifies CATSRAGPFESSGNTIYF.